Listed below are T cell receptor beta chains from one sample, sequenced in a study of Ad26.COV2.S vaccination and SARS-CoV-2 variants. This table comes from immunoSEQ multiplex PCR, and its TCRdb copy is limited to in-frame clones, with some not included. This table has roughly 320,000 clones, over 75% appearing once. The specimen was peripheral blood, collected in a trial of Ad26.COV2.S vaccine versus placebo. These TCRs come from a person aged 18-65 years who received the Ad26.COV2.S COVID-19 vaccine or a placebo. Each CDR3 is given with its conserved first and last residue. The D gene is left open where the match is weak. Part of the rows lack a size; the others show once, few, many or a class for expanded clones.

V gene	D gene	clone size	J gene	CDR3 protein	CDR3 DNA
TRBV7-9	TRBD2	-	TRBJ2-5	CASSLWLAGEETQYF	TGTGCCAGCAGCTTATGGCTAGCGGGGGAAGAGACCCAGTACTTC
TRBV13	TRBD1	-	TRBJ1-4	CASSWGTGANEKLFF	TGTGCCAGCAGCTGGGGGACAGGGGCTAATGAAAAACTGTTTTTT
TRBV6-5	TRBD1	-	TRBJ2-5	CASSWTGRQETQYF	TGTGCCAGCAGCTGGACAGGGCGCCAAGAGACCCAGTACTTC
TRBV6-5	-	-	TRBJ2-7	CASRSAGVRSYEQYF	TGTGCCAGCAGATCCGCTGGCGTCCGGTCCTACGAGCAGTACTTC
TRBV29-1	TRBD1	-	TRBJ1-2	CSAVPPQGATRGYTF	TGCAGCGCCGTACCCCCACAGGGGGCGACTCGTGGCTACACCTTC
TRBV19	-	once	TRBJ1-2	CASRTLYGGLNYGYTF	TGTGCCAGTAGGACTCTATATGGAGGGCTGAACTATGGCTACACCTTC
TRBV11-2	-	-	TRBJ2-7	CASSLDASPYEQYF	TGTGCCAGCAGCTTAGACGCCTCTCCCTACGAGCAGTACTTC
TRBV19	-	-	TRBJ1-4	CASSIVNEKLFF	TGTGCCAGTAGTATAGTGAACGAAAAACTGTTTTTT
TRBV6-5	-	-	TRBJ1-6	CASSYGGSNSPLHF	TGTGCCAGCAGTTACGGGGGCAGTAATTCACCCCTCCACTTT
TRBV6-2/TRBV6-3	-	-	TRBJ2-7	CASSYSGILGEQYF	TGTGCCAGCAGTTACTCAGGGATTTTGGGGGAGCAGTACTTC
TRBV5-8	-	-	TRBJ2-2	CASNLEGTGELFF	TGTGCCAGCAACTTGGAGGGCACCGGGGAGCTGTTTTTT
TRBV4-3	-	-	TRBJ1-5	CASSQDAPGGNQPQHF	TGCGCCAGCAGCCAAGATGCCCCCGGTGGCAATCAGCCCCAGCATTTT
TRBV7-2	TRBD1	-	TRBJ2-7	CASSLGGQGYEQYF	TGTGCCAGCAGCTTAGGGGGACAGGGCTACGAGCAGTACTTC
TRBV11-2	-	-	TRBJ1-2	CASSLGWAGDGYTF	TGTGCCAGCAGCTTAGGATGGGCTGGGGATGGCTACACCTTC
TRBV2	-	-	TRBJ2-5	CASRDQETQYF	TGTGCCAGCAGAGATCAAGAGACCCAGTACTTC
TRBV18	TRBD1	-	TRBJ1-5	CASSPSGTGSQPQHF	TGTGCCAGCTCACCTTCCGGGACAGGGAGTCAGCCCCAGCATTTT
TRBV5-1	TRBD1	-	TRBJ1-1	CASSQTGARTEAFF	TGCGCCAGCAGCCAGACAGGGGCGAGGACTGAAGCTTTCTTT
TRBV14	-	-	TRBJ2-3	CASSQVATTDTQYF	TGTGCCAGCAGCCAAGTCGCGACCACAGATACGCAGTATTTT
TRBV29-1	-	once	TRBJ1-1	CSVELVREAFF	TGCAGCGTTGAATTAGTCCGTGAAGCTTTCTTT
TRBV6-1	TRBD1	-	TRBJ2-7	CASSDRDRPYEQYF	TGTGCCAGCAGTGACCGGGACAGACCCTACGAGCAGTACTTC
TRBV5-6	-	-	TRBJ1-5	CASSPRGASQPQHF	TGTGCCAGCAGCCCCCGAGGGGCCAGCCAGCCCCAGCATTTT
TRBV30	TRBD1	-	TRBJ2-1	CAWSPGQGSSNEQFF	TGTGCCTGGAGTCCGGGACAGGGGTCCTCCAATGAGCAGTTCTTC
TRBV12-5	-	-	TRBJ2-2	CASGLAGQTELFF	TGTGCTAGTGGTTTGGCCGGACAGACTGAGCTGTTTTTT
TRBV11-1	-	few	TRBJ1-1	CASSLGIFYTEAFF	TGTGCCAGCAGCTTAGGGATTTTTTACACTGAAGCTTTCTTT
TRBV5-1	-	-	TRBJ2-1	CASSLSSGYSYNEQFF	TGCGCCAGCAGCTTGAGTAGCGGATACTCCTACAATGAGCAGTTCTTC
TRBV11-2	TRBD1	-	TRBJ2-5	CASSLGTGGVETQYF	TGTGCCAGCAGCTTGGGGACAGGGGGGGTAGAGACCCAGTACTTC
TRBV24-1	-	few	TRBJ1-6	CAAGGLGDYSPLHF	TGTGCCGCGGGGGGATTAGGGGATTACTCACCCCTCCACTTT
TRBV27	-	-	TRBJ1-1	CASKWGTEAFF	TGTGCCAGCAAATGGGGCACTGAAGCTTTCTTT
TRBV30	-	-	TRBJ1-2	CAWSVGGYGYTF	TGTGCCTGGAGTGTTGGTGGGTATGGCTACACCTTC
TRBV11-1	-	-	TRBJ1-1	CASRAGVATEAFF	TGTGCCTCCCGGGCCGGGGTGGCCACTGAAGCTTTCTTT
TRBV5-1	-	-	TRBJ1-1	CASSLARGASTGEAFF	TGCGCCAGCAGCTTGGCCCGGGGGGCCTCAACCGGTGAAGCTTTCTTT
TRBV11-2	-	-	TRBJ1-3	CASSLVGLHSGNTIYF	TGTGCCAGCAGCTTAGTCGGCCTCCACTCTGGAAACACCATATATTTT
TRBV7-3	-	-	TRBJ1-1	CASSLTGGPTEAFF	TGTGCCAGCAGCTTAACGGGGGGCCCAACTGAAGCTTTCTTT
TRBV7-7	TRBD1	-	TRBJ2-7	CASSIGDSYSYEQYF	TGTGCTAGCAGCATTGGGGACAGCTACTCCTACGAGCAGTACTTC
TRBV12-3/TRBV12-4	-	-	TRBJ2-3	CASSLPDSDTQYF	TGTGCCAGCAGTTTACCGGACTCAGATACGCAGTATTTT
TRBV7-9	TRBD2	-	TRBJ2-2	CASSPLAGANTGELFF	TGTGCCAGCAGCCCATTAGCGGGGGCGAACACCGGGGAGCTGTTTTTT
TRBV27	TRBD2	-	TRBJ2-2	CASRPGLGAGELFF	TGTGCCAGCAGACCGGGACTAGGGGCCGGGGAGCTGTTTTTT
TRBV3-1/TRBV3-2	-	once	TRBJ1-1	CASSRISGGTEAFF	TGTGCCAGCAGCCGTATAAGCGGGGGGACTGAAGCTTTCTTT
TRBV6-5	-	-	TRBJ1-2	CASTSRGGYTF	TGTGCCAGCACCTCCCGCGGGGGATACACCTTC
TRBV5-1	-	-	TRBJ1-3	CASSLDPEPGNTIYF	TGCGCCAGCAGCTTGGATCCTGAACCTGGAAACACCATATATTTT
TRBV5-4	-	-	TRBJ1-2	CASSLIGQGYGYTF	TGTGCCAGCAGCTTGATAGGGCAGGGGTATGGCTACACCTTC
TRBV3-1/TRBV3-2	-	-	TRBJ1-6	CASSQGPDSVNSPLHF	TGTGCCAGCAGCCAAGGGCCGGACAGTGTCAATTCACCCCTCCACTTT
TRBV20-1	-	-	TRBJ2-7	CSASPTHSSYEQYF	TGCAGTGCTAGTCCCACCCACAGCTCCTACGAGCAGTACTTC
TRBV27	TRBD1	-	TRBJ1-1	CASSSRTGMNTEAFF	TGTGCCAGCAGTTCAAGGACAGGGATGAACACTGAAGCTTTCTTT
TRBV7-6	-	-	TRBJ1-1	CASSLAAGGQGTEAFF	TGTGCCAGCAGCTTGGCGGCGGGGGGCCAAGGGACTGAAGCTTTCTTT
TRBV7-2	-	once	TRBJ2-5	CASSLFSLDPQETQYF	TGTGCCAGCAGCTTATTTTCTCTAGACCCCCAAGAGACCCAGTACTTC
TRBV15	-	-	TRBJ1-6	CATSRAQDSPLHF	TGTGCCACCAGCAGAGCTCAGGATTCACCCCTCCACTTT
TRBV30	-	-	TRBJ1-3	CAWNRAGNTIYF	TGTGCCTGGAACAGGGCCGGAAACACCATATATTTT
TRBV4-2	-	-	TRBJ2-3	CASSQGADTQYF	TGTGCCAGCAGCCAAGGTGCAGATACGCAGTATTTT
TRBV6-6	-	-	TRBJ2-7	CAAQGTDGEQYF	TGTGCCGCACAGGGTACGGATGGGGAGCAGTACTTC
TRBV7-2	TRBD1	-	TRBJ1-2	CASSLDGTGAGYTF	TGTGCCAGCAGCTTAGATGGGACAGGGGCTGGCTACACCTTC
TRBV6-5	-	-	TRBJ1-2	CASLKAEGGYTF	TGTGCCAGCTTAAAAGCGGAGGGTGGCTACACCTTC
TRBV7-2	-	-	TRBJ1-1	CASSLEAGIMNTEAFF	TGTGCCAGCAGCTTAGAGGCAGGCATTATGAACACTGAAGCTTTCTTT
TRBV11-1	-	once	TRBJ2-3	CASSSPLGGPDTQYF	TGTGCCAGCAGTTCGCCTCTTGGGGGACCAGATACGCAGTATTTT
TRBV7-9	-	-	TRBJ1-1	CASSLGQNTEAFF	TGTGCCAGCAGCTTAGGCCAGAACACTGAAGCTTTCTTT
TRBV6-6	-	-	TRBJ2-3	CASSTYRVGADTQYF	TGTGCCAGCAGTACCTACAGGGTTGGGGCAGATACGCAGTATTTT